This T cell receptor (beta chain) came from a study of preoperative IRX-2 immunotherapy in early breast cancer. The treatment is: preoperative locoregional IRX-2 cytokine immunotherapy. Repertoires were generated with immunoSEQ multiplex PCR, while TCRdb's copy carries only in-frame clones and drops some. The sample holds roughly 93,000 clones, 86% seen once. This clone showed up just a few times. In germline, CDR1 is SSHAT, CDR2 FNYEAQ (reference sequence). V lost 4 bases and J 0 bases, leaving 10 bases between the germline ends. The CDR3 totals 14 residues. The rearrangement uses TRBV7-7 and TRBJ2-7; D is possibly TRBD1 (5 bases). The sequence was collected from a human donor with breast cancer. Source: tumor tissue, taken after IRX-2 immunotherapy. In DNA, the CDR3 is TGTGCCAGCAGCTCCCGGACACTCTCCTACGAGCAGTACTTC. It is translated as CASSSRTLSYEQYF.